This T cell receptor beta chain was recovered during a study of radiation and T cells in renal cell carcinoma (dated by TCRdb to the early 2020s). About the investigation overall: Samples came from a clinical trial, in which primary renal cell carcinomas received 15 Gy stereotactic body radiation therapy followed by nephrectomy 4 weeks later. In total, almost 55 samples, comprising roughly 25 tumors and around 27 peripheral blood samples, were subjected to TCR beta sequencing. In the 53 samples combined, some 4,000,000 unique CDR3 nucleotide sequences were found, encoding about 2,700,000 unique CDR3 amino acid sequences.

In this sample, this clone turned up once. The target of this receptor is not known. No clone much larger than this one lies a single base away; base qualities are absent. Taken with the paper, the label for time point translates to: blood 2 weeks post-SBRT. The sample's treatment or condition, from its label and the paper: 15 Gy SBRT to primary tumor, nephrectomy 4 weeks later. Serial peripheral blood from radiation-treated patients was sampled at baseline, 2 weeks and 4 weeks after SBRT to track tumor-enriched clonotypes. Every patient's renal cell carcinoma showed clear cell pathology. The QIAamp DNA Blood Mini Kit (Qiagen) was used to prepare genomic DNA for TCR sequencing. Only samples passing all quality control checks were included in the analyses. The immunoSEQ kit was used, according to the manufacturer's recommendations, to generate TCR beta libraries from genomic DNA. Library preparation used a first multiplex PCR with proprietary primers, then a second PCR adding unique barcodes, with bead cleanups after each round. A positive control reaction and a negative control reaction, both provided in the kit, were run with every batch of samples. The final libraries underwent checking on an Agilent 4200 TapeStation D1000 ScreenTape, volumetric pooling, and quantification by qPCR. Sequencing was performed on an Illumina NextSeq500 using a MidOutput 150-cycle cartridge, with 156 Read1 cycles, 15 Index1 cycles, and the kit custom primers. The pooled library was loaded at 0.75 to 1 pM with a roughly 20% PhiX control spike-in. The authors' analysis ran thus. Vendor-processed data were analyzed in R, with a clonotype defined as all T cells sharing the same CDR3 nucleotide sequence. For clone abundance analyses, frequencies were normalized to the 10,000 most abundant clones per sample. Public T cell clones, which averaged fewer than five per sample, were excluded before analysis. A difference in abundance of at least 32-fold between compartments was used to define tumor-enriched and baseline blood-enriched clonotypes. A beta-binomial differential abundance model was used to identify clonotypes that were expanded or contracted between blood time points. Similarity between tumor and blood repertoires was quantified using the Baroni-Urbani and Buser coefficient, and groups were compared with two-tailed Wilcoxon tests in R. TCRdb retrieved this table from immuneACCESS and kept in-frame rearrangements only. Not all clones are present; in checked studies, unresolved V genes account for under half, and no reason is known for the remainder. From that table come the V and J calls and clone size; the DNA was used to work out D and trimming. This sample has some 120,000 clones in its table, and more than 75% of those were observed once. The top ten constitute 5.8% of the sample.

V is cut by 4 bases and J by 1 base, and the space between the germline ends is 17 bases. The CDR3 sequence holds 17 residues, the cysteine and phenylalanine included. The CDR3 DNA has 51 bases and is translated from base 1. As encoded in the germline V gene, CDR1 is KGHSH while CDR2 is LQKENI. The study at large found these results: No pretreatment tumor biopsies were available, so the baseline intratumoral presence of clonotypes could not be determined. Top tumor clonotypes rose in blood from baseline to 2 weeks post-radiation, then contracted by 4 weeks, suggesting transient expansion of tumor-resident clones. The single-armed trial design could not address effects of radiation dose or scheduling on the TCR repertoire. Changes in the blood repertoire were not tracked past 4 weeks after treatment.

This receptor was obtained from a woman in her 70s with renal cell carcinoma. The specimen was blood, collected from a patient whose treatment included radiotherapy and nephrectomy. The chain is made from TRBV18 and TRBJ1-5; possibly the D gene is TRBD1, per 6 matching bases. The sequenced DNA: TGTGCCAGCTCACGAGCCAAAACAGGGCCGAGCAATCAGCCCCAGCATTTT. Its protein is CASSRAKTGPSNQPQHF.